The TCR beta chain under discussion was sequenced for a study of human T cells and chemical hapten exposure. Time point given: patch test 2, 6 weeks after DPC sensitization. Treatment denoted: therapeutic diphenylcyclopropenone sensitization with weekly scalp DPC. The CDR3 is made up of 13 amino acids. Trimming shortened V by 3 bases and J by 6 bases, and 11 bases separated the two germline ends. The germline V gene encodes CDR1 MGHRA and CDR2 YSYEKL. This clonotype came up many times. Its antigen is undetermined. General study findings and limits: Sensitizing with DPC caused no change in TCRs above 1 in 1000 frequency. Expanded TCRs clustered into significantly more large CDR3 similarity groups than controls, the analysis revealed.

In the authors' workflow: Per-sample TCR counts ranged from roughly 23,224 to 750,000, median roughly 96,000. TCRdb reanalysed the RACE reads using MiXCR and keeps one entry per CDR3 protein. The V and J calls were not made by the authors but by TCRdb's processing. The sample records a few hundred thousand distinct CDR3 sequences, just under 6.5% being singletons. Source: whole blood, taken in connection with sensitization to the hapten diphenylcyclopropenone (DPC). This chain connects TRBV4-1 to TRBJ1-1; D not certain. The origin of this receptor is a woman between 18 and 29 years old with alopecia areata. Some clones in this sample may be carry-over from other donors' samples. In nucleotides, the CDR3 is TGCGCCAGCAGCCACTTGGCCTCCGCTGAAGCTTTCTTT. Protein product: CASSHLASAEAFF.